Here is one T cell receptor beta chain with its context. Germline values: CDR1 SGDLS, CDR2 YYNGEE. V lost 2 bases and J lost 2; bases outside the gene matches: 13. The CDR3 sequence is 20 residues long. The record originates from a study of blood T cell repertoires in COVID-19. Study at large: Samples of COVID-19 (acute and convalescent) were obtained from the United States, Italy and Spain. Sources were T cells, B-cell-depleted T cells, or PBMCs; the material itself was cDNA or gDNA.

Original processing methods: Amplification from reference gene primers served as the basis for estimated nucleated cell counts. Data came from immunoSEQ multiplex PCR; TCRdb stores just in-frame clones and leaves some out. V and J calls and clone size are those listed in that table; D and trimming were worked out from the DNA. This table holds about 150,000 clones, about 90% found once. The specimen sequenced was peripheral blood. This TCR was sampled from a man in his forties or fifties with acute or convalescent COVID-19. The chain carries TRBV9 and TRBJ2-6; 10 bases are a match to TRBD1. The CDR3 nucleotides are TGTGCCAGCAGCGTCCCTGCGGACAGGGGGTCTTTAGCTGGGGCCAACGTCCTGACTTTC. Encoded protein: CASSVPADRGSLAGANVLTF.